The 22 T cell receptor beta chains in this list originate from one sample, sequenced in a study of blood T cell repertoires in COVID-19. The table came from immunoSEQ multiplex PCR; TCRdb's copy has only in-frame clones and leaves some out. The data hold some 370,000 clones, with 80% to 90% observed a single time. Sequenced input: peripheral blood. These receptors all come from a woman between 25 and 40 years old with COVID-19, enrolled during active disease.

The CDR3 reads CASRVDLATNTGELFF. DNA for the CDR3: TGTGCCAGCAGAGTAGATCTAGCGACAAACACCGGGGAGCTGTTTTTT. This sequence joins TRBV5-4 and TRBJ2-2; D possibly corresponds to TRBD2 (6 bases). The V end lost 5 bases, the J end lost 2 bases, and 16 bases lay between the germline ends. The CDR3 has 16 residues. Germline V CDR1 and CDR2: SGHNT, YYREEE (reference sequence).

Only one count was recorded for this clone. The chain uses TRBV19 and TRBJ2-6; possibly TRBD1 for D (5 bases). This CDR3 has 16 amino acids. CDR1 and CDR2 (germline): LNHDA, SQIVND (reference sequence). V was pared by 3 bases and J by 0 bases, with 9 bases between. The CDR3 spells CASSIRASSGANVLTF. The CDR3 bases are TGTGCCAGTAGTATCAGGGCCTCCTCTGGGGCCAACGTCCTGACTTTC.

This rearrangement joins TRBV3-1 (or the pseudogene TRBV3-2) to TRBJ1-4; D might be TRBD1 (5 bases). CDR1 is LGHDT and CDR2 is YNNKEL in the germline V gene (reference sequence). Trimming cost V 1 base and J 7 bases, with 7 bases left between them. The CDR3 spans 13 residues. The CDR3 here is CASSQGTSEKLFF. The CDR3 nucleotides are TGTGCCAGCAGCCAAGGGACATCTGAAAAACTGTTTTTT.

CDR3 region: CASSRGLAVYEQYF. DNA of the CDR3: TGTGCCAGCAGTAGGGGACTAGCGGTCTACGAGCAGTACTTC. This sequence joins TRBV27 and TRBJ2-7; the match to TRBD2 covers 11 bases. V shed 5 bases, J shed 3 bases, and the junction held 3 bases outside the gene matches. Germline assignment: CDR1 MNHEY and CDR2 SMNVEV (reference sequence). The length of the CDR3 is 14 residues.

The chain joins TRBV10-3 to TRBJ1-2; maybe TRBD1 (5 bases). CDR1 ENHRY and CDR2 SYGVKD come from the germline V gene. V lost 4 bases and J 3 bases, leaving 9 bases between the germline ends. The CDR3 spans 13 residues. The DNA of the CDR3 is TGTGCCATCAGTGGCAGGGATGACTATGGCTACACCTTC. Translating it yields CAISGRDDYGYTF.

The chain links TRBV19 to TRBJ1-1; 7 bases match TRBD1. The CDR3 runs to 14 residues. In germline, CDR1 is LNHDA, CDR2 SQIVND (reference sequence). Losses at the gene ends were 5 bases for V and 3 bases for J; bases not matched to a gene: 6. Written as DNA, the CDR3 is TGTGCCAGTAGTCTTACAGGGGCCTACACTGAAGCTTTCTTT. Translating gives CASSLTGAYTEAFF.

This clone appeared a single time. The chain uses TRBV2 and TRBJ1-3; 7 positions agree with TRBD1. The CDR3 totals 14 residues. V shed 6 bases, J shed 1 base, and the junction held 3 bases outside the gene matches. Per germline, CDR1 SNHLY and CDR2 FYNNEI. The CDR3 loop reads CASSPGGSGNTIYF. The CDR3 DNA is TGTGCCAGCAGCCCAGGGGGATCTGGAAACACCATATATTTT.

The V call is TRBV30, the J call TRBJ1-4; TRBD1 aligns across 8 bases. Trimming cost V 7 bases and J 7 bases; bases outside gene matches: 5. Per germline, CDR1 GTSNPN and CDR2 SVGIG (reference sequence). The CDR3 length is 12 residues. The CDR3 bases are TGTGCCTTACAGGGGGGAAGTGAAAAACTGTTTTTT. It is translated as CALQGGSEKLFF.

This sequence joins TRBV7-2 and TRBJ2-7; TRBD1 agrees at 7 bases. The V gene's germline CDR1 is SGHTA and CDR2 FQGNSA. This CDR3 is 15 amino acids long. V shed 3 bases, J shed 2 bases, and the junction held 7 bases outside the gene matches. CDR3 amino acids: CASSFNLRGPYEQYF. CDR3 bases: TGTGCCAGCAGCTTTAACTTAAGGGGGCCCTACGAGCAGTACTTC.

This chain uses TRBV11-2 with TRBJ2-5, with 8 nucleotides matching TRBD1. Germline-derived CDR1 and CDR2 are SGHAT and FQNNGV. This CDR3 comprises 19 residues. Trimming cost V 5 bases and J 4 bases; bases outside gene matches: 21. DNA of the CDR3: TGTGCCAGCAGCCACGGGACCCAACCAGGACAGGGATGGAGAGAGACCCAGTACTTC. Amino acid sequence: CASSHGTQPGQGWRETQYF. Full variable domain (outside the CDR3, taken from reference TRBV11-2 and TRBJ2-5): EAGVAQSPRYKIIEKRQSVAFWCNPISGHATLYWYQQILGQGPKLLIQFQNNGVVDDSQLPKDRFSAERLKGVDSTLKIQPAKLEDSAVYLCASSHGTQPGQGWRETQYFGPGTRLLVL.

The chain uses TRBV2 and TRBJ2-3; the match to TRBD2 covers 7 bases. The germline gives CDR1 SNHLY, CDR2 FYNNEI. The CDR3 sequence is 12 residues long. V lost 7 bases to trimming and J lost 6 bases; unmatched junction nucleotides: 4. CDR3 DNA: TGTGCCAGCACCTCCGGGGGGGATACGCAGTATTTT. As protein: CASTSGGDTQYF.

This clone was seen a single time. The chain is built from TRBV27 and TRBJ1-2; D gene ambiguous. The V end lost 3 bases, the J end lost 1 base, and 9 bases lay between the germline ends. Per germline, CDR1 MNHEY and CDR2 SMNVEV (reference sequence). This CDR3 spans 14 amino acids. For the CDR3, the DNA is TGTGCCAGCAGTTTGAGAGGCGATAACTATGGCTACACCTTC. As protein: CASSLRGDNYGYTF.

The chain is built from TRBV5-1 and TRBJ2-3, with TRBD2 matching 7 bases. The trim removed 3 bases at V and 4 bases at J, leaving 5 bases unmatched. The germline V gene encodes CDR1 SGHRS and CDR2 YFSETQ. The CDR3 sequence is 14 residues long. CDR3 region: CASSWHSGSDTQYF. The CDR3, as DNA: TGCGCCAGCAGCTGGCATAGCGGGTCAGATACGCAGTATTTT.

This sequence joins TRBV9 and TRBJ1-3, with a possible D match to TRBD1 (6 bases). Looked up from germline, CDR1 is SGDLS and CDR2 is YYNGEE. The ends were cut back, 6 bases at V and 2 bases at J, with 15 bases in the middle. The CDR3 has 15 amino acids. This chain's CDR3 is CASNPTGDTGNTIYF. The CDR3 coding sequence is TGTGCCAGCAACCCGACAGGCGATACTGGAAACACCATATATTTT. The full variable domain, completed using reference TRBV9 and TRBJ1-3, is DSGVTQTPKHLITATGQRVTLRCSPRSGDLSVYWYQQSLDQGLQFLIQYYNGEERAKGNILERFSAQQFPDLHSELNLSSLELGDSALYFCASNPTGDTGNTIYFGEGSWLTVV.

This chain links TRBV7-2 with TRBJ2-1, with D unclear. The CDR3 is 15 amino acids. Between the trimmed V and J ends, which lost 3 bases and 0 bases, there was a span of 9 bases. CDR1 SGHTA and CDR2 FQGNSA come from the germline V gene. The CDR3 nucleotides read TGTGCCAGCAGCTTCAGCGCCAGCTCCTACAATGAGCAGTTCTTC. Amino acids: CASSFSASSYNEQFF.

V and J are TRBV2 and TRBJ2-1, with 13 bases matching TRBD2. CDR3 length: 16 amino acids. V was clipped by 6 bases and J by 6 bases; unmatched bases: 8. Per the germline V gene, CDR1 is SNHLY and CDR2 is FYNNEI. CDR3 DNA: TGTGCCAGCAGGGAACTAGCGGGAGGGGCAGGCAATGAGCAGTTCTTC. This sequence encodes CASRELAGGAGNEQFF. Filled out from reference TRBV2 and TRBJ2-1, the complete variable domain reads EPEVTQTPSHQVTQMGQEVILRCVPISNHLYFYWYRQILGQKVEFLVSFYNNEISEKSEIFDDQFSVERPDGSNFTLKIRSTKLEDSAMYFCASRELAGGAGNEQFFGPGTRLTVL.

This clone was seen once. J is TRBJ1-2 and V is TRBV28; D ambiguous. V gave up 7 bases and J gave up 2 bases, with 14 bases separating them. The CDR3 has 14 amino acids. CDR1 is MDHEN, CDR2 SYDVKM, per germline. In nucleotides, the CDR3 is TGTGCCAGCACTCCCATCGGCGGAAACTATGGCTACACCTTC. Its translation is CASTPIGGNYGYTF.

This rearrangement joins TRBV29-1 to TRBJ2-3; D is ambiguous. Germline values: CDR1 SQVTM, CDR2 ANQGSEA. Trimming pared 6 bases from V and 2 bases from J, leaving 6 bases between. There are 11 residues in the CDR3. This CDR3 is CSVSLTDTQYF. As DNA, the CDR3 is TGCAGCGTGAGTCTCACAGATACGCAGTATTTT.

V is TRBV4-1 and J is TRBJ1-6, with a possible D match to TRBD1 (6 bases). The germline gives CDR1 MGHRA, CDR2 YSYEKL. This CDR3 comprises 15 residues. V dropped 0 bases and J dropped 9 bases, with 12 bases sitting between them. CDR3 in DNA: TGCGCCAGCAGCCAAGAGACAGGAGGAGTTTCACCCCTCCACTTT. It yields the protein CASSQETGGVSPLHF.

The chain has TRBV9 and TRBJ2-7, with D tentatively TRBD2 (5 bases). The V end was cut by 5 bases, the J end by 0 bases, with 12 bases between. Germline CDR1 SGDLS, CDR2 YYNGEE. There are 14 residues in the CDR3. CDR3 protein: CASRGPGSSYEQYF. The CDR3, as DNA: TGTGCCAGCAGAGGACCGGGGAGCTCCTACGAGCAGTACTTC.

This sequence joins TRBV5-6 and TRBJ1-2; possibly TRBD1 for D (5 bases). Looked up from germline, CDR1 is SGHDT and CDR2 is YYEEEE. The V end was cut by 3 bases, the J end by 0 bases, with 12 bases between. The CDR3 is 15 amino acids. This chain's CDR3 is CASSSYGAANYGYTF. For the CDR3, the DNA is TGTGCCAGCAGCTCTTATGGGGCTGCTAACTATGGCTACACCTTC.

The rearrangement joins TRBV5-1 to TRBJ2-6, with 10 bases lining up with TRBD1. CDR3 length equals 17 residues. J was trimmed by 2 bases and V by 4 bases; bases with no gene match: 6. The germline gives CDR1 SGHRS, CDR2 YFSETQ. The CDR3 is CASSPGTGDAGANVLTF. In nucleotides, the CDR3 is TGCGCCAGCAGCCCCGGGACAGGGGACGCTGGGGCCAACGTCCTGACTTTC.